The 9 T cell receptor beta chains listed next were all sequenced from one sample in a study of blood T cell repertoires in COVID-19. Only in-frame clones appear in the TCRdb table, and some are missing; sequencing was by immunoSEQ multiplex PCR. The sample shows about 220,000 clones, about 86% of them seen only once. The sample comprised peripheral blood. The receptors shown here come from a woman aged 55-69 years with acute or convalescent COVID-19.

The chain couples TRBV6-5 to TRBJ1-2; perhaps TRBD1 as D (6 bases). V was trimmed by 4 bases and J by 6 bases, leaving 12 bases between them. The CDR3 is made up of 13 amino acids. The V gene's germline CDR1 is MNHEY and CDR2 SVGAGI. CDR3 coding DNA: TGTGCCAGCAGTTTGGACAGAGCTGATGGCTACACCTTC. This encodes CASSLDRADGYTF.

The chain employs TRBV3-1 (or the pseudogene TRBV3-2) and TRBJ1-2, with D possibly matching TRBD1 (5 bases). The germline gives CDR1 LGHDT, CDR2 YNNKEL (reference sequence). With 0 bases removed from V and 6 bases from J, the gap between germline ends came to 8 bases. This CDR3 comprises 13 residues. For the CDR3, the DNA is TGTGCCAGCAGCCAAGATATAGGGGATGGCTACACCTTC. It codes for CASSQDIGDGYTF.

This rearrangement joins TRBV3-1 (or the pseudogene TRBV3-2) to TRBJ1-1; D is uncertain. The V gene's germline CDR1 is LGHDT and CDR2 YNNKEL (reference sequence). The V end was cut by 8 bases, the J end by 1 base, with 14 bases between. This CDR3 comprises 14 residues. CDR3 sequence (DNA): TGTGCCAGCTCGAAAAATGGGCAGAACACTGAAGCTTTCTTT. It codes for CASSKNGQNTEAFF.

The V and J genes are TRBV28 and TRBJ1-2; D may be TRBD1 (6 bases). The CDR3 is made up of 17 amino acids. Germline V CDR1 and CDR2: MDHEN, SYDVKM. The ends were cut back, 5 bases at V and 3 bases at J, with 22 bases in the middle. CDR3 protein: CASSTRHHRAGDYGYTF. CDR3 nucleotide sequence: TGTGCCAGCAGTACTCGACACCACAGGGCGGGTGACTATGGCTACACCTTC.

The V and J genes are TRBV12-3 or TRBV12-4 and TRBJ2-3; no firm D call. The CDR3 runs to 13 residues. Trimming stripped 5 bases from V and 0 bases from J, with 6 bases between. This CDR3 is CASSQLSTDTQYF. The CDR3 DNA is TGTGCCAGCAGTCAACTAAGCACAGATACGCAGTATTTT.

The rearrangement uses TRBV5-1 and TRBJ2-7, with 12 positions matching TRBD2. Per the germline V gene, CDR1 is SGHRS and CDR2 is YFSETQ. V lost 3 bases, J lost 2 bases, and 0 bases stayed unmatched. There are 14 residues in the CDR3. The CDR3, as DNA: TGCGCCAGCAGCTGGACTAGCGGGACCTACGAGCAGTACTTC. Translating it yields CASSWTSGTYEQYF.

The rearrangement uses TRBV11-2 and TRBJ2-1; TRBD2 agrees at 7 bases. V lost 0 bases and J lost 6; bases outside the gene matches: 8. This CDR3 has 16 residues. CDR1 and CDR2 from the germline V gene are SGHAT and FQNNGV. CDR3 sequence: CASSLDGLVFSNEQFF. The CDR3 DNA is TGTGCCAGCAGCTTAGACGGACTAGTCTTCTCCAATGAGCAGTTCTTC.

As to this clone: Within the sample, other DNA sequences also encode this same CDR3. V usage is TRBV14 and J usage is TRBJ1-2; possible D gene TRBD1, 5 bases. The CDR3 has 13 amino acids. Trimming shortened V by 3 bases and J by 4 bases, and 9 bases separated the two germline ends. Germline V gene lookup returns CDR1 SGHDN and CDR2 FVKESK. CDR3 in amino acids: CASSHGGTYGYTF. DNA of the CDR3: TGTGCCAGCAGCCACGGGGGGACCTATGGCTACACCTTC.

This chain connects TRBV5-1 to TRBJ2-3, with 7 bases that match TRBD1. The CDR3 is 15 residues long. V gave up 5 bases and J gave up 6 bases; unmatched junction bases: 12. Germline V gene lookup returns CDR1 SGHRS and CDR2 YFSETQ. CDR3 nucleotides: TGCGCCAGCAGGGAGTGGACAGGCGGAATCGATACGCAGTATTTT. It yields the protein CASREWTGGIDTQYF.